A single sample gave rise to the 24 T cell receptor beta chains below, sequenced in a study of T cells expressing NK-cell markers. TCRdb re-analyzed the 5' RACE reads; it lists each CDR3 protein once, without DNA. The record lists about 170,000 distinct CDR3 sequences, of which the ten most abundant hold about 19%. What was sequenced was blood T cells: a sorted CD56 or NKG2C T cell subset, CD4+ or CD8+ T cells, or bulk PBMC T cells (not recorded which). Source of these receptors: a man aged 18 to 70 in good health.

This rearrangement joins TRBV4-1 to TRBJ2-2; TCRdb's D gene call, TRBD1, goes unchecked for lack of DNA. This CDR3 is 19 amino acids long. Germline CDR1 MGHRA, CDR2 YSYEKL. CDR3 protein: CASSHPGQGALSLTGELFF.

The CDR3 sequence is CATSDSGDGYTF. The chain has TRBV24-1 and TRBJ1-2; the TRBD1 assignment by TCRdb is unverifiable without DNA. Germline lookup yields CDR1 KGHDR and CDR2 SFDVKD. The CDR3 sequence is 12 residues long.

The chain links TRBV19 to TRBJ1-4. Germline CDR1 and CDR2: LNHDA and SQIVND (reference sequence). The CDR3 length is 14 residues. CDR3 region: CASSIERINEKLFF.

V is TRBV27 and J is TRBJ1-1. Germline CDR1 is MNHEY and CDR2 is SMNVEV (reference sequence). The CDR3 is made up of 15 amino acids. The CDR3 loop is CASSEQAGGNTEAFF.

The chain is built from TRBV2 and TRBJ2-7; TCRdb's assignment of TRBD1 cannot be checked, as there is no DNA. The CDR3 runs 13 residues. Looked up from germline, CDR1 is SNHLY and CDR2 is FYNNEI. The CDR3 protein is CASRTGDSYEQYF.

The chain recombines TRBV7-9 with TRBJ1-2. There are 12 residues in the CDR3. Germline values: CDR1 SEHNR, CDR2 FQNEAQ (reference sequence). CDR3 region: CASSLEASGYTF.

V gene TRBV11-1 combines with J gene TRBJ2-7; lacking DNA, the TRBD2 call made by TCRdb goes unchecked. The CDR3 is 16 amino acids. CDR1 and CDR2 (germline): SGHAT, FQDESV (reference sequence). This CDR3 is CASSSGPYVAGDEQYF.

This CDR3 is CASSILSSGASSYNEQFF. V gene TRBV19 combines with J gene TRBJ2-1; the D call from TCRdb, TRBD2, cannot be confirmed without DNA. Germline CDR1 LNHDA, CDR2 SQIVND (reference sequence). The CDR3 covers 18 residues.

The genes are TRBV20-1 and TRBJ2-1; TCRdb lists TRBD1, though no DNA is available to test this call. Germline assignment: CDR1 DFQATT and CDR2 SNEGSKA (reference sequence). The length of the CDR3 is 14 residues. CDR3 amino acids: CSARDHGGNNEQFF.

CDR3 protein: CASSFLGQNYEQYF. The chain couples TRBV27 to TRBJ2-7; TCRdb's D call of TRBD1 is untestable without DNA. Germline V gene data show CDR1 as MNHEY and CDR2 as SMNVEV (reference sequence). This CDR3 has 14 residues.

The chain recombines TRBV2 with TRBJ2-7; without DNA, the TCRdb call of TRBD2 cannot be checked. The CDR3 length is 13 residues. The V gene's germline CDR1 is SNHLY and CDR2 FYNNEI. The CDR3 sequence: CAGAALRVYEQYF.

The rearrangement links TRBV7-9 to TRBJ2-5; TCRdb reports TRBD1, a call that lacks DNA to check it against. CDR1 is SEHNR, CDR2 FQNEAQ, per germline (reference sequence). The CDR3 spans 16 residues. This CDR3 reads CASSSLGPRGQETQYF.

Here the CDR3 reads CASSRQPVQGAGGYTF. This chain joins TRBV5-4 and TRBJ1-2; the TCRdb D gene call, TRBD1, has no DNA to confirm it. The CDR3 extends over 16 amino acids. Germline values: CDR1 SGHNT, CDR2 YYREEE (reference sequence). The full variable domain, in which reference TRBV5-4 and TRBJ1-2 provide the parts outside the CDR3, is ETGVTQSPTHLIKTRGQQVTLRCSSQSGHNTVSWYQQALGQGPQFIFQYYREEENGRGNFPPRFSGLQFPNYSSELNVNALELDDSALYLCASSRQPVQGAGGYTFGSGTRLTVV.

CDR3 sequence: CASSAGAPSDNEQFF. This sequence joins TRBV9 and TRBJ2-1; TCRdb selects TRBD1, and the lack of DNA leaves this call unchecked. This CDR3 spans 15 amino acids. The germline CDR1 and CDR2 sequences are SGDLS and YYNGEE.

This chain uses TRBV4-2 with TRBJ1-5; TCRdb's assignment of TRBD1 cannot be checked, as there is no DNA. The CDR3 is 15 amino acids. The germline gives CDR1 LGHNA, CDR2 YNFKEQ. The CDR3 sequence is CASSLTRDSNQPQHF.

This chain joins TRBV5-6 and TRBJ2-7; there is no DNA to check the TCRdb D call of TRBD1. CDR3 size: 15 residues. Germline-derived CDR1 and CDR2 are SGHDT and YYEEEE. The CDR3 sequence: CASSSDRESLYEQYF.

The chain has TRBV27 and TRBJ2-7; TCRdb names TRBD2, which stays unverified in the absence of DNA. Germline-derived CDR1 and CDR2 are MNHEY and SMNVEV (reference sequence). This CDR3 has 17 amino acids. This CDR3 reads CASSSIHSGGPSYEQYF.

This rearrangement joins TRBV24-1 to TRBJ2-3; TCRdb selects TRBD1, and the lack of DNA leaves this call unchecked. The V gene's germline CDR1 is KGHDR and CDR2 SFDVKD. The CDR3 is 15 residues long. The CDR3 protein is CATSVGGVMSDTQYF.

V usage is TRBV21-1 and J usage is TRBJ1-4; the D call of TRBD1 rests on TCRdb alone, since no DNA is present to check it. TRBV21-1 is given as a pseudogene. The CDR3 runs 16 residues. The CDR3 sequence is CASSKTDRGQPEKLFF.

The rearrangement links TRBV4-2 to TRBJ2-3; TCRdb returns TRBD1, unconfirmable since there is no DNA. This CDR3 has 16 residues. The germline V gene has CDR1 LGHNA and CDR2 YNFKEQ. The CDR3 reads CASSQSGPGSTDTQYF.

The genes are TRBV7-9 and TRBJ2-3; with no DNA, the TCRdb D assignment of TRBD1 cannot be verified. The V gene's germline CDR1 is SEHNR and CDR2 FQNEAQ (reference sequence). The CDR3 extends over 16 amino acids. CDR3 protein: CASSPPSRDFEDTQYF.

This chain connects TRBV28 to TRBJ2-3; TCRdb calls TRBD2, which cannot be checked without DNA. The CDR3 covers 17 residues. In germline, CDR1 is MDHEN, CDR2 SYDVKM. CDR3 sequence reads: CASLSRWRGTPTDTQYF.

The chain recombines TRBV14 with TRBJ2-1. The V gene's germline CDR1 is SGHDN and CDR2 FVKESK. The CDR3 is made up of 16 amino acids. This chain's CDR3 is CASSQETGSSYNEQFF.

The chain links TRBV13 to TRBJ2-7; TCRdb picks TRBD2, but there is no DNA to check that call. CDR3 length: 16 amino acids. CDR1 PRHDT and CDR2 FYEKMQ come from the germline V gene (reference sequence). The CDR3 is CASSRGTSRLSYEQYF.